A single sample gave rise to the 16 T cell receptor beta chains below, sequenced in a study of CD8 T cells in ankylosing spondylitis. The antigens for these receptors are not known. Overall study results and limits: Characteristic of ankylosing spondylitis blood, it appeared, was a TCR beta motif comprising about 8 highly homologous variants.

TCRdb re-called the 5' RACE reads through MiXCR, storing one row per CDR3 protein. Here the sample spans about 220,000 distinct CDR3 sequences, roughly 6.6% being singletons. The sample comprised blood, either unsorted or a sorted T cell fraction (not recorded which). The receptors were sampled from a male donor with ankylosing spondylitis.

In its sample, this clonotype was seen many times. V gene TRBV30 combines with J gene TRBJ2-1; D is unclear. This CDR3 comprises 13 residues. Germline V CDR1 and CDR2: GTSNPN, SVGIG (reference sequence). V lost 3 bases and J lost 4, with 10 bases in between. In nucleotides, the CDR3 is TGTGCCTGGAGGATGCCACCTTACAATGAGCAGTTCTTC. It yields the protein CAWRMPPYNEQFF.

This clonotype was seen repeatedly, ten times or more. The chain employs TRBV19 and TRBJ1-4; tentatively, D is TRBD1 (5 bases). Trimming took off 5 bases at V and 14 bases at J, with 12 bases between the two ends. Germline CDR1 reads LNHDA; CDR2 reads SQIVND (reference sequence). The CDR3 has 11 amino acids. Written as DNA, the CDR3 is TGTGCCAGTAGTGCGGGACTTGGGCTGTTTTTT. It encodes CASSAGLGLFF.

This clonotype was recorded at least ten times. The CDR3 region is CASSVVPDYEQYF. In nucleotides, the CDR3 is TGTGCCAGCAGCGTAGTCCCAGACTACGAGCAGTACTTC. The chain carries TRBV9 and TRBJ2-7; D unresolved. CDR3 size: 13 residues. V lost 0 bases to trimming and J lost 3 bases, with 7 bases between them. CDR1 is SGDLS, CDR2 YYNGEE, per germline.

The J gene is TRBJ2-4, the V gene TRBV7-9; tentatively, D is TRBD1 or TRBD2 (5 bases each). This CDR3 has 14 residues. V lost 5 bases and J 8 bases, leaving 16 bases between the germline ends. Germline V gives CDR1 SEHNR, CDR2 FQNEAQ (reference sequence). The CDR3 loop reads CASSRDLPGDIQYF. The CDR3 DNA is TGTGCCAGCAGCCGGGACCTCCCGGGTGACATTCAGTACTTC.

The chain combines TRBV6-2 or TRBV6-3 with TRBJ2-7; TRBD2 is a possible D gene (6 bases). The germline V gene encodes CDR1 MNHEY and CDR2 SVGEGT. The V end lost 4 bases, the J end lost 7 bases, and 17 bases lay between the germline ends. This CDR3 region has 14 residues. As DNA, the CDR3 is TGTGCCAGCAGTTCCTCCTTGGACGCGGGAGAGCAGTACTTC. Its protein is CASSSSLDAGEQYF.

The rearrangement joins TRBV4-3 to TRBJ2-2; TRBD2 agrees at 8 bases. The V gene end was trimmed by 4 bases and the J gene end by 6 bases; junction bases not matched to a gene: 10. Germline assignment: CDR1 LGHNA and CDR2 YSLEER. CDR3 size: 16 residues. CDR3 residues: CASSPSGIAGPGELFF. The CDR3 bases are TGCGCCAGCAGCCCTAGTGGTATAGCGGGACCCGGGGAGCTGTTTTTT.

The chain employs TRBV6-6 and TRBJ1-2, with D perhaps TRBD1 (5 bases). Germline V gene sequence: CDR1 MNHNY, CDR2 SVGAGI (reference sequence). The V end was cut by 11 bases, the J end by 6 bases, with 7 bases between. The CDR3 totals 9 residues. This CDR3 is CAAGHGYTF. The CDR3 DNA reads as TGTGCCGCGGGGCATGGCTACACCTTC.

This clonotype occurred many times. In DNA, the CDR3 is TGCAGTGCTAGGTCACTCGGCTATGGCTACACCTTC. It is translated as CSARSLGYGYTF. The V call is TRBV20-1, the J call TRBJ1-2; no definite D call. CDR1 and CDR2 (germline): DFQATT, SNEGSKA (reference sequence). V shed 3 bases and J shed 4 bases, with 9 bases lying between them. The CDR3 extends over 12 amino acids.

This clonotype was seen a few times. The chain recombines TRBV11-1 with TRBJ2-5, with 8 positions matching TRBD1. From germline, CDR1 is SGHAT and CDR2 FQDESV (reference sequence). CDR3 length: 16 residues. Trimming cost V 4 bases and J 4 bases; bases outside gene matches: 11. The CDR3 sequence: CASSYPRQGTLETQYF. CDR3 DNA: TGTGCCAGCAGCTACCCCCGACAGGGGACACTAGAGACCCAGTACTTC.

This clonotype was counted at least ten times. This chain connects TRBV4-3 to TRBJ2-4; 10 nucleotides align to TRBD2. Germline-derived CDR1 and CDR2 are LGHNA and YSLEER. The V and J ends lost 0 bases and 6 bases, in that order; junction bases with no gene match: 11. CDR3 size: 18 residues. The chain's CDR3 is CASSQDLQREGLGNIQYF. The CDR3 nucleotides read TGCGCCAGCAGCCAAGATCTCCAGCGGGAGGGCCTTGGAAACATTCAGTACTTC.

This clonotype showed up just a few times. The chain couples TRBV5-1 to TRBJ2-1; 13 nucleotides line up with TRBD2. The CDR3 has 16 residues. Trimming at V came to 0 bases and at J to 8 bases, leaving 5 bases not matched to a gene. Germline CDR1 reads SGHRS; CDR2 reads YFSETQ. The CDR3 protein is CASSLAGTSGIDEQFF. CDR3 coding DNA: TGCGCCAGCAGCTTGGCCGGGACTAGCGGGATCGATGAGCAGTTCTTC.

This clonotype was picked up many times. The V call is TRBV7-9, the J call TRBJ2-1; no clear D. The CDR3 spans 13 residues. CDR1 is SEHNR, CDR2 FQNEAQ, per germline (reference sequence). V gave up 7 bases and J gave up 8 bases, with 15 bases separating them. In nucleotides, the CDR3 is TGTGCCAGCACCCCCCGCGCTTGGGATGAGCAGTTCTTC. This codes for CASTPRAWDEQFF.

This clonotype has at least ten counts. The chain links TRBV4-1 to TRBJ1-1; no firm D call. CDR3 length: 14 residues. Germline loops: CDR1 MGHRA, CDR2 YSYEKL. V was pared by 4 bases and J by 0 bases, with 9 bases between. The CDR3 coding sequence is TGCGCCAGCAGCCGGGCAGGCGTGAACACTGAAGCTTTCTTT. Protein product: CASSRAGVNTEAFF.

Only a few counts were recorded for this clonotype. The chain carries TRBV6-6 and TRBJ2-7, with 7 bases aligning to TRBD1. J was trimmed by 5 bases and V by 8 bases; bases with no gene match: 9. The CDR3 has 13 residues. Germline assignment: CDR1 MNHNY and CDR2 SVGAGI (reference sequence). This chain's CDR3 is CASERDRAHEQYF. In nucleotides, the CDR3 is TGTGCCAGCGAGAGAGACAGGGCCCACGAGCAGTACTTC.

This clonotype was seen ten or more times. The V gene is TRBV15, the J gene TRBJ2-7, with 8 bases lining up with TRBD1. The V and J ends lost 3 bases and 0 bases, in that order; junction bases with no gene match: 10. Germline assignment: CDR1 LNHNV and CDR2 YYDKDF (reference sequence). CDR3 length: 17 residues. The CDR3 coding sequence is TGTGCCACCAGCAGTATACCGGGGACAGGCCGCTCCTACGAGCAGTACTTC. Residues: CATSSIPGTGRSYEQYF.

This clonotype has at least ten counts. V usage is TRBV19 and J usage is TRBJ2-1, with a tentative D call TRBD1 (5 bases). V lost 5 bases and J lost 5, with 16 bases in between. Germline V gene sequence: CDR1 LNHDA, CDR2 SQIVND (reference sequence). The CDR3 has 15 residues. CDR3 in amino acids: CASSAVSIGDNEQFF. CDR3 DNA: TGTGCCAGTAGTGCAGTATCGATAGGGGACAATGAGCAGTTCTTC.